This T cell receptor (beta chain) was retrieved from a study of blood T cell repertoires in COVID-19. Measured with immunoSEQ multiplex PCR; TCRdb has only the in-frame clones, and not every one. The sample holds about 240,000 clones; roughly 80% are singletons and the top ten take about 3.2%. Germline V gene data show CDR1 as SGHTA and CDR2 as FQGNSA. The CDR3 is 15 residues long. The ends lost 3 bases at V and 1 base at J; junction bases unmatched: 4. Sequencing was carried out using peripheral blood. The receptor's source is a woman aged 18-30 years with acute or convalescent COVID-19. The chain couples TRBV7-2 to TRBJ2-7; TRBD1 matches 9 bases. The CDR3 protein is CASSLGQGQSYEQYF. In nucleotides, the CDR3 is TGTGCCAGCAGCTTGGGACAGGGTCAATCCTACGAGCAGTACTTC.